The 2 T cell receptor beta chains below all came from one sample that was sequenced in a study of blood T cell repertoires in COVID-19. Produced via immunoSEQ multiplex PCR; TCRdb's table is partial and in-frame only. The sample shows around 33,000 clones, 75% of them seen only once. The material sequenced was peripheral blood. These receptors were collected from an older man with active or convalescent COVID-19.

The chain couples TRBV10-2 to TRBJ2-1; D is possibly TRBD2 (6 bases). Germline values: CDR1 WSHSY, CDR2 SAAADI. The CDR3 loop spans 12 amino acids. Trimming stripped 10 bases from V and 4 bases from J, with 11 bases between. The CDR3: CAMGRLYNEQFF. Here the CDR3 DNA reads TGCGCCATGGGGAGGCTATACAATGAGCAGTTCTTC.

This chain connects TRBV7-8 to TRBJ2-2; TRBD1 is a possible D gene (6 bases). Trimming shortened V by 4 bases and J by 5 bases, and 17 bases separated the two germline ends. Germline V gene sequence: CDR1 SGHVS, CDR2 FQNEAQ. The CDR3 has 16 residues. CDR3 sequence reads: CASSSRQLGGTGELFF. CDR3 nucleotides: TGTGCCAGCAGCTCGCGCCAACTAGGGGGTACCGGGGAGCTGTTTTTT.